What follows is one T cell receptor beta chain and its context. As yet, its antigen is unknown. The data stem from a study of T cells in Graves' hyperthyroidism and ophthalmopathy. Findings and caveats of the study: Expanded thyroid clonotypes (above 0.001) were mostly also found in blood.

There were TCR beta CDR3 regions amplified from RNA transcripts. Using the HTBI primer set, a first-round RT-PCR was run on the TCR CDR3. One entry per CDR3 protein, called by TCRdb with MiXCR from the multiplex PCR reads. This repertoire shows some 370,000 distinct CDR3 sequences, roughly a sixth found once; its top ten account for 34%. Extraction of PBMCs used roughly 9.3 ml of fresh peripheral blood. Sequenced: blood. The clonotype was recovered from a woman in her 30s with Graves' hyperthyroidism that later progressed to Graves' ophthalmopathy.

CDR3 nucleotides: TGCAGCGTGGTGTTTGACAGCTCTGGAAACACCATATATTTT. Translating it yields CSVVFDSSGNTIYF. The chain is built from TRBV29-1 and TRBJ1-3, with D maybe TRBD1 (5 bases). V dropped 6 bases and J dropped 0 bases, with 12 bases sitting between them. Germline CDR1 and CDR2: SQVTM and ANQGSEA. The CDR3 length is 14 residues.